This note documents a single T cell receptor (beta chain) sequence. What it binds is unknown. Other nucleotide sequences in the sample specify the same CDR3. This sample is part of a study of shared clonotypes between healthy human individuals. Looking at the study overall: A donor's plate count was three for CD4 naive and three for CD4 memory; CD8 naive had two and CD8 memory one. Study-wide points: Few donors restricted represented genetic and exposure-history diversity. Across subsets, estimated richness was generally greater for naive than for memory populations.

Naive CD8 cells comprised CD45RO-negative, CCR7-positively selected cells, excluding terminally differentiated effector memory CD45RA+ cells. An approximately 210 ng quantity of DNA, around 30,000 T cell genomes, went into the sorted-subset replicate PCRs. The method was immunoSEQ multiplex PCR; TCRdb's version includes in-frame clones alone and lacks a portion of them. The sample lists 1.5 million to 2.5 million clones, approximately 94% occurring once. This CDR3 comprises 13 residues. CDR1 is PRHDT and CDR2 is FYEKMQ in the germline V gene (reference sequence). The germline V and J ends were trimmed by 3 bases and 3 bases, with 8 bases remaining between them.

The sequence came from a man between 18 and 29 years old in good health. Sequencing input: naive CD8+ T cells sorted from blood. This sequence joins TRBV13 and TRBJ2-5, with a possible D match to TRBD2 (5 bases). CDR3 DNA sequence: TGTGCCAGCAGCTTCGAGGGAGAAGAGACCCAGTACTTC. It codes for CASSFEGEETQYF.